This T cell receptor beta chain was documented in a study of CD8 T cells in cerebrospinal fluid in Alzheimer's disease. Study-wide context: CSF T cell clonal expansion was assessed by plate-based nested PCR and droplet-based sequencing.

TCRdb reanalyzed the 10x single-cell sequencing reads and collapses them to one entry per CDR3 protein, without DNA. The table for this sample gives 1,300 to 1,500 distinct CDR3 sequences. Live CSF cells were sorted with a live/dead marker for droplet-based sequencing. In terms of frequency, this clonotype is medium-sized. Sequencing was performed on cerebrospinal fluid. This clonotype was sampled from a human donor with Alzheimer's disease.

CDR3: CAWSRVSGNSPLHF. The chain links TRBV30 to TRBJ1-6. The CDR3 length is 14 residues. Germline CDR1 reads GTSNPN; CDR2 reads SVGIG (reference sequence). The full variable domain, in which reference TRBV30 and TRBJ1-6 provide the parts outside the CDR3, is SQTIHQWPATLVQPVGSPLSLECTVEGTSNPNLYWYRQAAGRGLQLLFYSVGIGQISSEVPQNLSASRPQDRQFILSSKKLLLSDSGFYLCAWSRVSGNSPLHFGNGTRLTVT.